Below, one T cell receptor (beta chain) is given with its context. As handled by the study authors: Reference gene primer amplification yielded estimated nucleated cell counts. Libraries were prepared by immunoSEQ multiplex PCR; TCRdb keeps only in-frame clonotypes and omits some of them. V, J and clone size were drawn from that table, and D and trimming were deduced from the DNA. Of roughly 250,000 clones listed, roughly four fifths were seen once; the top ten hold about a sixth. The data were taken from a study of blood T cell repertoires in COVID-19. As for the study in general: Both acute and convalescent COVID-19 samples were obtained from the United States, Italy and Spain. Sample material is recorded as cDNA or gDNA derived from T cells, B-cell-depleted T cells, or PBMCs.

Trimming pared 3 bases from V and 7 bases from J, leaving 12 bases between. This CDR3 is built from 13 residues. Germline loops: CDR1 MDHEN, CDR2 SYDVKM. Recruited during active infection, patients (from Seattle) were subsequently followed longitudinally. Sequencing used peripheral blood. This chain uses TRBV28 with TRBJ1-2, with no clear D. The sequence was obtained from a person between 65 and 79 years old with COVID-19, enrolled during active disease. CDR3 DNA sequence: TGTGCCAGCAGTTTGCGGCATCCCCCTGGCTACACCTTC. It codes for CASSLRHPPGYTF.